Listed here are 8 T cell receptor beta chains from one sample, sequenced in a study of regulatory T cells in long-lasting Graves disease (dated by TCRdb to the early 2020s). The time point label here, explained by the study, means: persistent/refractory GD, antithyroid drugs over 5 years with positive TRAb. For both TCR sequencing and RNA sequencing, RNA was extracted from PBMCs using TRIzol. To prepare the library, multiplex PCR was applied. For sequencing, an Illumina HiSeq 4000 was employed. iRepertoire HTBI primers and Arm-PCR amplification of CDR3 regions were used to construct TCR beta libraries. TCRdb reanalyzed the raw reads on its own, using fastp at Q25 for trimming and MiXCR for clone calling, and kept in-frame beta chains. Each entry is one CDR3 protein sequence, shown with its most common DNA and genes. Within this sample are roughly 450,000 distinct CDR3 sequences, with around a fifth of them counted one time only. The top ten hold around 13% of the sample.

The sequencing used peripheral blood mononuclear cells (PBMCs), collected when the disease was refractory, from a patient treated with antithyroid drugs. These receptors originate from a female donor with Graves disease.

The table lists this clonotype with many counts. The V call is TRBV10-3, the J call TRBJ2-5; D possibly uses TRBD1 or TRBD2 (6 bases each). Trimming took 2 bases from V and 3 from J, leaving 22 bases between them. The CDR3 runs 18 residues. Germline assignment: CDR1 ENHRY and CDR2 SYGVKD. As DNA, the CDR3 is TGTGCCATCAGTGAGGTGCACGGGGGCGGGTCGGGGGAAGAGACCCAGTACTTC. Translating it yields CAISEVHGGGSGEETQYF.

This clonotype was recorded at least ten times. V usage is TRBV2 and J usage is TRBJ1-2, with D unclear. The germline CDR1 and CDR2 sequences are SNHLY and FYNNEI. V lost 0 bases to trimming and J lost 4 bases, with 9 bases between them. CDR3 length: 14 amino acids. This CDR3 is CASSEAAVIYGYTF. The CDR3 region has the DNA TGTGCCAGCAGTGAAGCGGCAGTTATCTATGGCTACACCTTC. Variable domain in full (rest from reference TRBV2 and TRBJ1-2): EPEVTQTPSHQVTQMGQEVILRCVPISNHLYFYWYRQILGQKVEFLVSFYNNEISEKSEIFDDQFSVERPDGSNFTLKIRSTKLEDSAMYFCASSEAAVIYGYTFGSGTRLTVV.

There are a few counts of this clonotype. This chain links TRBV5-1 with TRBJ1-1; 8 bases agree with TRBD1. V lost 4 bases to trimming and J lost 6 bases; unmatched junction nucleotides: 11. Germline V gives CDR1 SGHRS, CDR2 YFSETQ. The CDR3 runs to 15 residues. The CDR3 bases are TGCGCCAGCAGCCAAGCGGACAGGGCTAGGGCTGAAGCTTTCTTT. It yields the protein CASSQADRARAEAFF.

This clonotype was detected ten times or more. Written as DNA, the CDR3 is TGTGCCAGCAGATCGGGGAGCCCCCAAGAGACCCAGTACTTC. Encoded protein: CASRSGSPQETQYF. This chain joins TRBV28 and TRBJ2-5; weak D call: TRBD2 (5 bases). Trimming stripped 6 bases from V and 1 base from J, with 12 bases between. The CDR3 has 14 amino acids. Germline-derived CDR1 and CDR2 are MDHEN and SYDVKM.

This clonotype was seen only a few times. The CDR3 DNA reads as TGTGCCTGCGGACAGGGGCTAGTCGCCTACGAGCAGTACTTC. This encodes CACGQGLVAYEQYF. The chain combines TRBV30 with TRBJ2-7; 9 positions agree with TRBD1. The CDR3 contains 14 residues. The ends lost 6 bases at V and 2 bases at J; junction bases unmatched: 8. Germline V gene lookup returns CDR1 GTSNPN and CDR2 SVGIG (reference sequence).

This chain uses TRBV9 with TRBJ2-5; the D gene is possibly TRBD1 (6 bases). Trimming cost V 2 bases and J 2 bases, with 10 bases left between them. CDR1 and CDR2 (germline): SGDLS, YYNGEE. The CDR3 spans 14 residues. The CDR3 DNA reads as TGTGCCAGCAGCGTCTGGGGGCGGCAAGAGACCCAGTACTTC. Translation: CASSVWGRQETQYF.

This clonotype was observed a handful of times. V is TRBV7-9 and J is TRBJ1-4; TRBD1 matches at 9 bases. The germline gives CDR1 SEHNR, CDR2 FQNEAQ (reference sequence). The V segment lost 5 bases and the J segment 5 bases; nucleotides outside the gene matches: 6. The CDR3 covers 15 residues. CDR3 loop: CASSLDRGENEKLFF. The CDR3 DNA sequence: TGTGCCAGCAGCCTCGACAGGGGGGAGAATGAAAAACTGTTTTTT.

A few counts support this clonotype. The chain uses TRBV7-9 and TRBJ1-5, with 7 bases lining up with TRBD1. CDR1 and CDR2 from the germline V gene are SEHNR and FQNEAQ (reference sequence). The CDR3 contains 15 residues. J lost 1 base, V lost 5 bases, and 5 bases had no gene match. The CDR3 loop reads CASSQGGESNQPQHF. The DNA for the CDR3 is TGTGCCAGCAGCCAGGGGGGGGAAAGCAATCAGCCCCAGCATTTT.